Shown below are 19 T cell receptor beta chains from a single sample sequenced in a study of cytomegalovirus exposure and HLA in healthy donors. This PCR relied on a set of 60 Vbeta primers and 13 Jbeta primers. TCRdb's table, derived via immunoSEQ multiplex PCR, lists solely in-frame clones and lacks some. The sample shows under 200,000 clones, about 85% of them seen only once. The sample taken for sequencing was PBMCs. The receptors were gathered from a male donor in good health and CMV-seropositive.

The V and J genes are TRBV7-2 and TRBJ1-1; D might be TRBD1 (5 bases). CDR3 length equals 13 residues. With 4 bases removed from V and 4 bases from J, the gap between germline ends came to 10 bases. Germline CDR1 and CDR2: SGHTA and FQGNSA. CDR3: CASSSGLATEAFF. The CDR3 nucleotides are TGTGCCAGCAGCTCAGGGTTGGCCACTGAAGCTTTCTTT.

The chain combines TRBV7-2 with TRBJ1-2; 7 nucleotides agree with TRBD1. This CDR3 has 15 amino acids. Trimming took 2 bases from V and 7 from J; bases not matched to a gene: 10. The germline gives CDR1 SGHTA, CDR2 FQGNSA. Here the CDR3 reads CASSLPSLGTVGYTF. Here the CDR3 DNA reads TGTGCCAGCAGCTTACCTTCGTTAGGGACAGTTGGCTACACCTTC.

This clone came up a few times. The chain couples TRBV30 to TRBJ2-7, with D uncertain. Germline V gene lookup returns CDR1 GTSNPN and CDR2 SVGIG (reference sequence). There are 16 residues in the CDR3. V was clipped by 3 bases and J by 4 bases, with 22 bases between them. CDR3 sequence: CAWRMQSRKSQYEQYF. The CDR3 DNA sequence: TGTGCCTGGAGAATGCAGTCCCGAAAGTCGCAGTACGAGCAGTACTTC.

The chain carries TRBV10-3 and TRBJ2-1; 15 bases are shared with TRBD2. The CDR3 consists of 17 residues. CDR1 is ENHRY and CDR2 is SYGVKD in the germline V gene. The V and J ends lost 6 bases and 8 bases, in that order; junction bases with no gene match: 11. The CDR3 DNA is TGTGCCATCAGCCAAACCCTCCGGACTAGCGGGAGGGATGAGCAGTTCTTC. Amino acid sequence: CAISQTLRTSGRDEQFF.

The chain couples TRBV19 to TRBJ1-1, with TRBD1 matching 12 bases. J was trimmed by 0 bases and V by 6 bases; bases with no gene match: 5. The V gene's germline CDR1 is LNHDA and CDR2 SQIVND (reference sequence). The CDR3 totals 16 residues. CDR3 nucleotides: TGTGCCAGTAGAGGGACAGGGGGCTTTATGAACACTGAAGCTTTCTTT. Translating it yields CASRGTGGFMNTEAFF. Full variable domain (missing parts from reference TRBV19 and TRBJ1-1): DGGITQSPKYLFRKEGQNVTLSCEQNLNHDAMYWYRQDPGQGLRLIYYSQIVNDFQKGDIAEGYSVSREKKESFPLTVTSAQKNPTAFYLCASRGTGGFMNTEAFFGQGTRLTVV.

V is TRBV6-1 and J is TRBJ2-5, with 8 bases lining up with TRBD1. The ends lost 6 bases at V and 4 bases at J; junction bases unmatched: 7. CDR3 length: 14 residues. From germline, CDR1 is MNHNS and CDR2 SASEGT. CDR3 nucleotide sequence: TGTGCCAGCAGCATGACAGGGGCAGGAGAGACCCAGTACTTC. This gives the protein CASSMTGAGETQYF.

To note about this clone: At one end the junction does not follow the germline gene, possibly because of a read error. V and J are TRBV13 and TRBJ1-1; TRBD1 aligns across 11 bases. The germline CDR1 and CDR2 sequences are PRHDT and FYEKMQ (reference sequence). The CDR3 is 14 residues long. In nucleotides, the CDR3 is TGTGCCAGCAGCGATGAGCCGACCGGGACAGGGGGGAGTTTT. Translated, it gives CASSDEPTGTGGSF.

The J gene is TRBJ1-5, the V gene TRBV18; 12 bases map to TRBD1. With V trimmed by 6 bases and J by 7 bases, 7 bases remained unmatched. Looked up from germline, CDR1 is KGHSH and CDR2 is LQKENI. This CDR3 spans 15 amino acids. CDR3 bases: TGTGCCAGCTCGTCGGGACAGGGGGCTGGACAGCCCCAGCATTTT. It yields the protein CASSSGQGAGQPQHF. Variable domain in full (rest from reference TRBV18 and TRBJ1-5): NAGVMQNPRHLVRRRGQEARLRCSPMKGHSHVYWYRQLPEEGLKFMVYLQKENIIDESGMPKERFSAEFPKEGPSILRIQQVVRGDSAAYFCASSSGQGAGQPQHFGDGTRLSIL.

This chain joins TRBV28 and TRBJ2-5; D call uncertain. The CDR3 sequence is 15 residues long. V dropped 4 bases and J dropped 4 bases, with 16 bases sitting between them. Per germline, CDR1 MDHEN and CDR2 SYDVKM. CDR3 in amino acids: CASSSPGGSGETQYF. As DNA, the CDR3 is TGTGCCAGCAGTTCCCCCGGTGGGTCGGGAGAGACCCAGTACTTC.

The J gene is TRBJ1-1, the V gene TRBV21-1. TRBV21-1 counts as a pseudogene. The CDR3 is 14 residues long. The CDR3 DNA reads as TGTGCCAGCAGCAATCGGGGAGGGAACACTGAAGCTTTCTTT. As protein: CASSNRGGNTEAFF.

This rearrangement joins TRBV9 to TRBJ2-5; D is unresolved. Germline CDR1 and CDR2: SGDLS and YYNGEE. This CDR3 region has 12 residues. V was cut by 5 bases and J by 5 bases, with 10 bases left in between. The CDR3 sequence: CASSLSEETQYF. The CDR3 nucleotides read TGTGCCAGCAGTCTCTCTGAGGAGACCCAGTACTTC.

The chain has TRBV10-3 and TRBJ1-2; 8 bases are a match to TRBD1. There are 15 residues in the CDR3. V gave up 3 bases and J gave up 4 bases; unmatched junction bases: 7. Germline V gene sequence: CDR1 ENHRY, CDR2 SYGVKD. The CDR3 loop is CAISDGQGATYGYTF. The CDR3 nucleotides are TGTGCCATCAGTGACGGCCAGGGGGCGACCTATGGCTACACCTTC.

The chain employs TRBV6-5 and TRBJ2-3, with no clear D. Germline CDR1 is MNHEY and CDR2 is SVGAGI. Trimming took 5 bases from V and 6 from J, leaving 12 bases between them. CDR3 length: 13 amino acids. The CDR3 here is CASSEAPGDTQYF. CDR3 coding DNA: TGTGCCAGCAGTGAAGCGCCTGGGGATACGCAGTATTTT.

The chain employs TRBV7-6 and TRBJ2-1; tentative D call: TRBD2 (7 bases). Germline V gene sequence: CDR1 SGHVS, CDR2 FNYEAQ. The CDR3 covers 16 residues. With 6 bases removed from V and 3 bases from J, the gap between germline ends came to 18 bases. CDR3 nucleotide sequence: TGTGCCAGCAGAGAGACCGCGGGGGCCGTCTACAATGAGCAGTTCTTC. This sequence encodes CASRETAGAVYNEQFF.

The table lists this clone with a count of one. The chain is built from TRBV19 and TRBJ2-1, with 10 bases matching TRBD2. J lost 6 bases, V lost 4 bases, and 12 bases had no gene match. This CDR3 is 17 amino acids long. The germline gives CDR1 LNHDA, CDR2 SQIVND (reference sequence). CDR3 region: CASSRPPGLAEINEQFF. The DNA of the CDR3 is TGTGCCAGTAGTAGGCCGCCCGGACTAGCGGAGATCAATGAGCAGTTCTTC.

A few counts support this clone. The chain recombines TRBV4-1 with TRBJ2-1; TRBD2 matches at 13 bases. V lost 4 bases to trimming and J lost 7 bases; unmatched junction nucleotides: 4. The CDR3 has 15 amino acids. CDR1 and CDR2 (germline): MGHRA, YSYEKL. The CDR3 sequence is CASSPTLAGGNEQFF. The CDR3, as DNA: TGCGCCAGCAGCCCGACACTAGCGGGAGGGAATGAGCAGTTCTTC.

This chain joins TRBV5-1 and TRBJ2-5; weak D call: TRBD1 (5 bases). This CDR3 has 14 residues. Trimming shortened V by 1 base and J by 1 base, and 8 bases separated the two germline ends. Germline CDR1 and CDR2: SGHRS and YFSETQ. CDR3 nucleotide sequence: TGCGCCAGCAGCTTGTCGACAGCCCAAGAGACCCAGTACTTC. It translates to CASSLSTAQETQYF.

The chain joins TRBV5-1 to TRBJ1-1; TRBD1 matches at 8 bases. After removal of 4 bases from V and 5 bases from J, the junction contained 1 base not matched to a gene. The CDR3 consists of 12 residues. The germline V gene encodes CDR1 SGHRS and CDR2 YFSETQ. This CDR3 is CASSTGGTEAFF. In DNA form, the CDR3 reads TGCGCCAGCAGCACAGGGGGTACTGAAGCTTTCTTT.

The CDR3 reads CASSLDRGREAFF. CDR3 DNA sequence: TGTGCCAGCAGCTTAGATCGGGGTCGCGAAGCTTTCTTT. The rearrangement links TRBV11-3 to TRBJ1-1, with D hard to call. Trimming shortened V by 0 bases and J by 8 bases, and 10 bases separated the two germline ends. The CDR3 covers 13 residues. Per the germline V gene, CDR1 is SGHNT and CDR2 is YENEEA. The full variable domain, in which reference TRBV11-3 and TRBJ1-1 provide the parts outside the CDR3, is EAGVVQSPRYKIIEKKQPVAFWCNPISGHNTLYWYLQNLGQGPELLIRYENEEAVDDSQLPKDRFSAERLKGVDSTLKIQPAELGDSAVYLCASSLDRGREAFFGQGTRLTVV.